Listed below are T cell receptor beta chains from one sample, sequenced in a study of graft-versus-host responses after intestinal transplantation. Some clones are missing from TCRdb's copy, which holds only in-frame ones; the method was immunoSEQ multiplex PCR. The sample contains tens of thousands of clones, around 90% of which appear only once. Their target antigens are unknown. The sequencing used unstimulated CD8+ T cells sorted from spleen or lymph node cells, collected before intestinal transplant. These receptors originate from a human donor who received an intestinal transplant. The CDR3 runs from the conserved cysteine through the conserved F or W. Each record gives: D gene, V gene, clone size, J gene, CDR3 protein, CDR3 DNA. D genes are given only for firm matches. Clone size is given for some rows only: seen once, a few or many times, or a class if the clone is expanded.

d_call: .
v_call: TRBV7-9
clone_size: .
j_call: TRBJ1-2
cdr3_aa: CASSLAWGEGGYTF
cdr3_nt: TGTGCCAGCAGCTTAGCGTGGGGGGAAGGAGGCTACACCTTC

d_call: TRBD1
v_call: TRBV4-1
clone_size: .
j_call: TRBJ2-7
cdr3_aa: CASSPPDRPQCEQYF
cdr3_nt: TGCGCCAGCAGCCCCCCGGACAGGCCACAGTGCGAGCAGTACTTC

d_call: TRBD1
v_call: TRBV10-3
clone_size: once
j_call: TRBJ2-7
cdr3_aa: CAISESSGGLYEQYF
cdr3_nt: TGTGCCATCAGTGAGTCATCAGGGGGCCTTTACGAGCAGTACTTC

d_call: TRBD2
v_call: TRBV5-1
clone_size: .
j_call: TRBJ2-1
cdr3_aa: CASSSFVFSGTSQYNEQFF
cdr3_nt: TGCGCCAGCAGCTCGTTTGTCTTTAGCGGGACCTCACAATACAATGAGCAGTTCTTC

d_call: .
v_call: TRBV27
clone_size: .
j_call: TRBJ2-1
cdr3_aa: CASSSHDDRPSSYNEQFF
cdr3_nt: TGTGCCAGCAGTTCACACGATGACAGGCCGAGCTCCTACAATGAGCAGTTCTTC

d_call: .
v_call: TRBV5-1
clone_size: .
j_call: TRBJ2-2
cdr3_aa: CASSLNTGELFF
cdr3_nt: TGCGCCAGCAGCCTCAACACCGGGGAGCTGTTTTTT

d_call: TRBD1
v_call: TRBV6-5
clone_size: .
j_call: TRBJ2-7
cdr3_aa: CASSYGTGDEQYF
cdr3_nt: TGTGCCAGCAGTTACGGGACAGGGGACGAGCAGTACTTC

d_call: TRBD1
v_call: TRBV25-1
clone_size: .
j_call: TRBJ1-1
cdr3_aa: CASSLGDRATEAFF
cdr3_nt: TGTGCCAGCAGTCTGGGGGACAGGGCGACTGAAGCTTTCTTT

d_call: TRBD1
v_call: TRBV6-1
clone_size: .
j_call: TRBJ1-4
cdr3_aa: CASSENRGDEKLFF
cdr3_nt: TGTGCCAGCAGTGAAAACAGGGGGGATGAAAAACTGTTTTTT

d_call: TRBD1
v_call: TRBV18
clone_size: .
j_call: TRBJ1-3
cdr3_aa: CASSPERQGPSSGNTIYF
cdr3_nt: TGTGCCAGCTCACCCGAGAGACAGGGGCCCAGCTCTGGAAACACCATATATTTT

d_call: .
v_call: TRBV5-1
clone_size: .
j_call: TRBJ2-7
cdr3_aa: CASSLESGVGEQYF
cdr3_nt: TGCGCCAGCAGCTTGGAATCGGGGGTTGGCGAGCAGTACTTC

d_call: TRBD1
v_call: TRBV7-6
clone_size: .
j_call: TRBJ1-1
cdr3_aa: CASSIRQGGDGNTEAFF
cdr3_nt: TGTGCCAGCAGCATAAGACAGGGGGGAGATGGGAACACTGAAGCTTTCTTT

d_call: .
v_call: TRBV7-9
clone_size: .
j_call: TRBJ1-1
cdr3_aa: CASSLGSSRARAFF
cdr3_nt: TGTGCCAGCAGCTTAGGAAGTTCCCGAGCGCGGGCTTTCTTT

d_call: .
v_call: TRBV7-3
clone_size: .
j_call: TRBJ2-3
cdr3_aa: CASSPLAGDTQYF
cdr3_nt: TGTGCCAGCAGCCCCCTCGCGGGAGATACGCAGTATTTT

d_call: TRBD1
v_call: TRBV7-6
clone_size: .
j_call: TRBJ2-7
cdr3_aa: CASSTGTGGYYEQYF
cdr3_nt: TGTGCCAGCAGCACCGGGACAGGGGGTTACTACGAGCAGTACTTC

d_call: TRBD2
v_call: TRBV6-1
clone_size: .
j_call: TRBJ2-7
cdr3_aa: CASSVPAGLAASYEQYF
cdr3_nt: TGTGCCAGCAGTGTCCCGGCAGGGCTAGCGGCATCCTACGAGCAGTACTTC

d_call: .
v_call: TRBV19
clone_size: .
j_call: TRBJ1-5
cdr3_aa: CASSIDLPNGYQPQHF
cdr3_nt: TGTGCCAGTAGTATAGATCTTCCGAACGGTTATCAGCCCCAGCATTTT

d_call: .
v_call: TRBV28
clone_size: .
j_call: TRBJ2-1
cdr3_aa: CASTEEYNEQFF
cdr3_nt: TGTGCCAGCACGGAGGAATACAATGAGCAGTTCTTC

d_call: .
v_call: TRBV7-9
clone_size: .
j_call: TRBJ2-7
cdr3_aa: CASSLAGTSYEQYF
cdr3_nt: TGTGCCAGCAGCTTAGCGGGGACTTCCTACGAGCAGTACTTC

d_call: .
v_call: TRBV4-1
clone_size: .
j_call: TRBJ1-3
cdr3_aa: CASSQRDSGNTIYF
cdr3_nt: TGCGCCAGCAGCCAACGGGACTCTGGAAACACCATATATTTT

d_call: .
v_call: TRBV5-1
clone_size: .
j_call: TRBJ2-6
cdr3_aa: CASSFGWPGANVLTF
cdr3_nt: TGCGCCAGCAGTTTTGGTTGGCCTGGGGCCAACGTCCTGACTTTC

d_call: TRBD1
v_call: TRBV29-1
clone_size: .
j_call: TRBJ2-7
cdr3_aa: CSVVGRGDRDSYEQYF
cdr3_nt: TGCAGCGTTGTTGGAAGGGGGGACAGGGATTCCTACGAGCAGTACTTC

d_call: .
v_call: TRBV5-1
clone_size: .
j_call: TRBJ2-2
cdr3_aa: CASSYRQLGELFF
cdr3_nt: TGCGCCAGCAGCTACAGACAGCTCGGGGAGCTGTTTTTT

d_call: TRBD1
v_call: TRBV7-9
clone_size: .
j_call: TRBJ1-1
cdr3_aa: CASSPGQGGNTEAFF
cdr3_nt: TGTGCCAGCAGCCCGGGACAGGGGGGGAACACTGAAGCTTTCTTT

d_call: TRBD1
v_call: TRBV13
clone_size: .
j_call: TRBJ2-3
cdr3_aa: CASSFSLTGYADTQYF
cdr3_nt: TGTGCCAGCAGCTTTTCCCTGACAGGGTACGCAGATACGCAGTATTTT

d_call: .
v_call: TRBV27
clone_size: .
j_call: TRBJ2-7
cdr3_aa: CASSLSYLESSYEQYF
cdr3_nt: TGTGCCAGCAGTTTATCGTATTTAGAGTCCTCCTACGAGCAGTACTTC

d_call: .
v_call: TRBV27
clone_size: .
j_call: TRBJ1-1
cdr3_aa: CASGYGMNTEAFF
cdr3_nt: TGTGCCAGCGGTTATGGCATGAACACTGAAGCTTTCTTT

d_call: .
v_call: TRBV13
clone_size: .
j_call: TRBJ1-1
cdr3_aa: CASSTTGRAVNTEAFF
cdr3_nt: TGTGCCAGCAGCACCACAGGGAGGGCGGTGAACACTGAAGCTTTCTTT

d_call: .
v_call: TRBV7-8
clone_size: .
j_call: TRBJ2-5
cdr3_aa: CASTLGTYQETQYF
cdr3_nt: TGTGCCAGTACTCTCGGGACATACCAAGAGACCCAGTACTTC

d_call: .
v_call: TRBV6-1
clone_size: .
j_call: TRBJ1-1
cdr3_aa: CASSARGNTEAFF
cdr3_nt: TGTGCCAGCAGTGCACGGGGGAACACTGAAGCTTTCTTT

d_call: .
v_call: TRBV9
clone_size: .
j_call: TRBJ2-7
cdr3_aa: CASSVDPDEGSNYEQYF
cdr3_nt: TGTGCCAGCAGCGTAGATCCCGACGAGGGTTCGAACTACGAGCAGTACTTC

d_call: .
v_call: TRBV5-5
clone_size: .
j_call: TRBJ1-2
cdr3_aa: CASSLDRIYGYTF
cdr3_nt: TGTGCCAGCAGCTTGGACAGAATCTATGGCTACACCTTC

d_call: .
v_call: TRBV7-3
clone_size: once
j_call: TRBJ1-1
cdr3_aa: CASSPRGGGTEAFF
cdr3_nt: TGTGCCAGCAGCCCTCGAGGGGGTGGGACTGAAGCTTTCTTT

d_call: TRBD1
v_call: TRBV4-3
clone_size: .
j_call: TRBJ2-2
cdr3_aa: CASSHTGTGRTGELFF
cdr3_nt: TGCGCCAGCAGCCATACCGGGACAGGGCGCACCGGGGAGCTGTTTTTT

d_call: .
v_call: TRBV12-2
clone_size: .
j_call: TRBJ1-5
cdr3_aa: CASRLGRVCEPQHF
cdr3_nt: TGTGCAAGTCGCTTAGGTCGGGTCTGTGAGCCCCAGCATTTT

d_call: TRBD1
v_call: TRBV28
clone_size: .
j_call: TRBJ1-2
cdr3_aa: CASSLTGDGYGYTF
cdr3_nt: TGTGCCAGCAGTTTAACAGGGGATGGGTATGGCTACACCTTC

d_call: .
v_call: TRBV18
clone_size: .
j_call: TRBJ1-1
cdr3_aa: CASSPPGELNTEAFF
cdr3_nt: TGTGCCAGCTCACCTCCAGGGGAACTGAACACTGAAGCTTTCTTT

d_call: .
v_call: TRBV5-1
clone_size: .
j_call: TRBJ2-5
cdr3_aa: CASSLDTGGGETQYF
cdr3_nt: TGCGCCAGCAGCTTGGATACCGGGGGAGGAGAGACCCAGTACTTC

d_call: .
v_call: TRBV11-2
clone_size: .
j_call: TRBJ2-1
cdr3_aa: CASSLVWDSTNAHNEQFF
cdr3_nt: TGTGCCAGCAGCTTAGTGTGGGACTCCACAAATGCCCACAATGAGCAGTTCTTC

d_call: TRBD1
v_call: TRBV14
clone_size: .
j_call: TRBJ2-5
cdr3_aa: CASNARDRGLETQYF
cdr3_nt: TGTGCCAGCAACGCACGGGACAGGGGATTGGAGACCCAGTACTTC

d_call: .
v_call: TRBV4-3
clone_size: .
j_call: TRBJ2-1
cdr3_aa: CASSQGMRTSYNEQFF
cdr3_nt: TGCGCCAGCAGCCAAGGAATGCGGACATCCTACAATGAGCAGTTCTTC

d_call: .
v_call: TRBV30
clone_size: .
j_call: TRBJ2-7
cdr3_aa: CAWSPTRGSYYEQYF
cdr3_nt: TGTGCCTGGAGCCCCACCCGAGGCAGCTACTACGAGCAGTACTTC

d_call: .
v_call: TRBV7-9
clone_size: .
j_call: TRBJ1-4
cdr3_aa: CASSAGTNEKLFF
cdr3_nt: TGTGCCAGCAGCGCCGGGACAAACGAAAAACTGTTTTTT

d_call: .
v_call: TRBV27
clone_size: .
j_call: TRBJ2-3
cdr3_aa: CASSGVAGTDTQYF
cdr3_nt: TGTGCCAGCAGTGGAGTGGCGGGCACAGATACGCAGTATTTT

d_call: .
v_call: TRBV7-9
clone_size: .
j_call: TRBJ2-3
cdr3_aa: CASSHVSPRYSTDTQYF
cdr3_nt: TGTGCCAGCAGCCATGTAAGCCCGAGGTATAGCACAGATACGCAGTATTTT

d_call: .
v_call: TRBV10-2
clone_size: .
j_call: TRBJ1-1
cdr3_aa: CASSDTGNTEAFF
cdr3_nt: TGCGCCAGCAGCGATACAGGGAACACTGAAGCTTTCTTT

d_call: TRBD1
v_call: TRBV27
clone_size: .
j_call: TRBJ2-2
cdr3_aa: CASSWRFSGTANTGELFF
cdr3_nt: TGTGCCAGCAGTTGGAGGTTTTCCGGGACAGCGAACACCGGGGAGCTGTTTTTT

d_call: .
v_call: TRBV5-1
clone_size: .
j_call: TRBJ2-1
cdr3_aa: CASSPLAHEQFF
cdr3_nt: TGCGCCAGCAGCCCTCTAGCTCATGAGCAGTTCTTC